Listed below are T cell receptor beta chains from one sample, sequenced in a study of T-cell memory formation after mild COVID-19. TCRdb processed the 5' RACE reads anew with MiXCR; each CDR3 protein has one entry. There are about 110,000 distinct CDR3 sequences in the sample; approximately 14% occur only once, and about 39% lies in the top ten. Input material: PBMCs or a T cell subset sorted from them (not recorded which). Receptor source: a man between 18 and 35 years old who had mild COVID-19 (a few samples of this study predate the infection). Cell type and time point are not known. Each CDR3 is given with its conserved first and last residue. The D gene is left open where the match is weak. Rows may omit the clone size; those that give it use once, few, many or a size class.

J,size,D,V,DNA,CDR3
TRBJ2-3,-,-,TRBV7-8,TGTGCCAGCAGCCACATACACCGGGACTTACGTACTGGGAGTATTTTT,CASSHIHRDLRTGSIF
TRBJ2-1,-,TRBD2,TRBV5-1,TGCGCCAGCAGAACGGGGACTAACAATGAGCAGTTCTTC,CASRTGTNNEQFF
TRBJ2-1,-,-,TRBV10-2,TGCGCCAGCAGTGAGTCGATAGAGTTCAACTCCCACAATGAGCAGTTCTTC,CASSESIEFNSHNEQFF
TRBJ2-1,few,TRBD1,TRBV6-4,TGTGCCAGCAGCGCTGGGACAGGGATCGGCAATGAGCAGTTCTTC,CASSAGTGIGNEQFF
TRBJ1-4,-,TRBD1,TRBV12-3/TRBV12-4,TGTGCCAGCAGTTTATCGGACAGGGGAGGTGAAAAACTGTTTTTT,CASSLSDRGGEKLFF
TRBJ2-2,few,TRBD2,TRBV4-2,TGTGCCAGCAGCCACGTTGGAGCGGGGGGCCTCACCGGGGAGCTGTTTTTT,CASSHVGAGGLTGELFF
TRBJ2-3,-,-,TRBV4-1,TGCGCCAGCAGCCAAGATAGAGGTTGGACTTCAGATACGCAGTATTTT,CASSQDRGWTSDTQYF
TRBJ2-3,few,TRBD1,TRBV3-1,TGTGCCAGCAGCACTCGACAGGGCCTTCCCACAGATACGCAGTATTTT,CASSTRQGLPTDTQYF
TRBJ1-5,few,-,TRBV4-1,TGCGCCAGCAGCCAAGAACCTCAGGGAGATCAGCCCCAGCATTTT,CASSQEPQGDQPQHF
TRBJ1-1,few,-,TRBV7-9,TGTGCCAGCACCAAAGGCCGGGGAATAACTGAAGCTTTCTTT,CASTKGRGITEAFF
TRBJ2-6,-,-,TRBV5-6,TGTGCCAGCAGCTTCACTACAGCTGGGGCCAACGTCCTGACTTTC,CASSFTTAGANVLTF
TRBJ1-2,few,-,TRBV5-8,TGTGCCAGCAGGCAAGGGCCAGGGGTTGGCTATGGCTACACCTTC,CASRQGPGVGYGYTF
TRBJ2-7,-,-,TRBV6-2/TRBV6-3,TGTGCCAGCAGTTTTGGTCTTATCGGGGACGAGCAGTACTTC,CASSFGLIGDEQYF
TRBJ2-7,many,TRBD1,TRBV5-1,TGCGGCACACGGCTGGGGACAGGGGTTGACGAGCAGTACTTC,CGTRLGTGVDEQYF
TRBJ2-7,-,-,TRBV9,TGTGCCAGCAGCGTATGGGGGGGCCTTGGCGAGCAGTACTTC,CASSVWGGLGEQYF
TRBJ2-1,-,-,TRBV12-3/TRBV12-4,TGTGCCACCACTGACAGATACAATGAGCAGTTCTTC,CATTDRYNEQFF
TRBJ1-1,-,-,TRBV6-1,TGTGCCAGCAGGGCGGAACCTCAGACTGAAGCTTTCTTT,CASRAEPQTEAFF
TRBJ1-1,-,-,TRBV7-9,TGTGCCAGCAGCTTAGTGGTGGGGGGGATGAACACTGAAGCTTTCTTT,CASSLVVGGMNTEAFF
TRBJ2-3,-,-,TRBV29-1,TGCAGCGTTGAAAGAGATACGCAGTATTTT,CSVERDTQYF
TRBJ2-1,few,TRBD1,TRBV11-2,TGTGCCAGCAGCTTAGAAGGGGGCCCGCAGAATGAGCAGTTCTTC,CASSLEGGPQNEQFF
TRBJ1-5,many,-,TRBV7-2,TGTGCCAGCAGCTTCCTATCTATGCCCCAGCATTTT,CASSFLSMPQHF
TRBJ2-1,few,-,TRBV5-4,TGTGCCAGCAGTCTCCCGGACAGTTCTTCCAGTGAGCAGTTCTTC,CASSLPDSSSSEQFF
TRBJ2-2,-,-,TRBV5-6,TGTGCCAGCAGCTTGCGCTACACCACCGGGGAGCTGTTTTTT,CASSLRYTTGELFF
TRBJ2-3,many,TRBD1,TRBV2,TGTGCCAGCAGTGAAATACCGGGACAGGGCACAGATACGCAGTATTTT,CASSEIPGQGTDTQYF
TRBJ2-1,-,-,TRBV4-3,TGCGCCAGCAGCGGAACAGGGTTTGAGCAGTTCTTC,CASSGTGFEQFF
TRBJ1-5,-,-,TRBV4-1,TGCGCCAGCAGCCGTTTCGTTGGGAGCAATCAGCCCCAGCATTTT,CASSRFVGSNQPQHF
TRBJ2-3,-,TRBD1,TRBV5-5,TGTGCCAGCAGCTTAGAGGACAGGGGGCTGTTAGATACGCAGTATTTT,CASSLEDRGLLDTQYF
TRBJ1-4,once,-,TRBV6-6,TGTGCCATCAGTCTTGATAATGAAAAACTGTTTTTT,CAISLDNEKLFF
TRBJ1-5,few,-,TRBV7-9,TGTGCCAGCAGCAGTGTCCCTGATCAGCCCCAGCATTTT,CASSSVPDQPQHF
TRBJ2-5,few,-,TRBV12-3/TRBV12-4,TGTGCCAGCACGGCCGCCCCGAGGGAGACCCAGTACTTC,CASTAAPRETQYF
TRBJ2-3,few,TRBD2,TRBV4-1,TGCGCCAGCAGCTCCCCCGGGACTAGCGGGGGGGCCGCAGATACGCAGTATTTT,CASSSPGTSGGAADTQYF
TRBJ1-3,-,-,TRBV11-2,TGTGCCAGCAGCTTAGCCGGATGGACGGACTCTGGAAACACCATATATTTT,CASSLAGWTDSGNTIYF
TRBJ2-4,-,-,TRBV2,TGTGCCAGCTCTGATCGGGTAACCAAAAACATTCAGTACTTC,CASSDRVTKNIQYF
TRBJ1-4,few,-,TRBV4-3,TGCGCCAGCGCGAATATCGCAGGACGGAGCAATGAAAAACTGTTTTTT,CASANIAGRSNEKLFF
TRBJ1-1,-,-,TRBV12-3/TRBV12-4,TGTGCCAGCAGTTTGCCAGTTTTAGTGGAGGCTTTCTTT,CASSLPVLVEAFF
TRBJ2-2,-,-,TRBV7-3,TGTGCCAGCAGCTTAATCGTGGTCCGGAAAACGAACACCGGGGAGCTGTTTTTT,CASSLIVVRKTNTGELFF
TRBJ1-2,-,-,TRBV4-1,TGCGCCAGCAGCCAAGACCTGACGATGGGTGGCTACACCTTC,CASSQDLTMGGYTF
TRBJ2-3,few,-,TRBV15,TGTGCCACCAGCAGAGATCGAGAACTAGCTAGGAATACGCAGTATTTT,CATSRDRELARNTQYF
TRBJ2-1,-,TRBD2,TRBV11-3,TGTGCCAGCAGCCCTCGAGCGGGGGGCTCCTACAATGAGCAGTTCTTC,CASSPRAGGSYNEQFF
TRBJ2-2,-,TRBD1,TRBV19,TGTGCCAGTAGTAGGGTGACAGGGTACACCGGGGAGCTGTTTTTT,CASSRVTGYTGELFF
TRBJ2-7,few,TRBD2,TRBV4-2,TGTGCCAGCAGCCAAGAGGTTTCTAGCGGGACCTACGAGCAGTACTTC,CASSQEVSSGTYEQYF
TRBJ1-5,few,TRBD1,TRBV30,TGTGCCTGGGAGACAGGGGGGGGCAATCAGCCCCAGCATTTT,CAWETGGGNQPQHF